Listed here is a single TCR beta chain. Its target is unknown. The assay was immunoSEQ multiplex PCR, and TCRdb's table has in-frame clones only and misses some. The sample lists 85,000 to 100,000 clones, approximately 85% seen once, with roughly 1.4% in the top ten. The CDR3 length is 11 residues. The V and J ends lost 7 bases and 3 bases respectively, with 9 bases between them. The germline V gene encodes CDR1 DFQATT and CDR2 SNEGSKA (reference sequence). The entry originates in a study of graft-versus-host responses after intestinal transplantation. Study results and caveats: Researchers found GvH clones in recipient marrow, and some showed up first in ileum or blood.

This chain connects TRBV20-1 to TRBJ1-2; no clear D gene. The sequence was collected from a human patient who received an intestinal transplant, so some T cells may come from the graft donor. Source: PBMCs, taken 255 days after intestinal transplant. The CDR3 here is CSGHSDYGYTF. The CDR3 DNA sequence: TGCAGTGGTCACAGTGACTATGGCTACACCTTC.